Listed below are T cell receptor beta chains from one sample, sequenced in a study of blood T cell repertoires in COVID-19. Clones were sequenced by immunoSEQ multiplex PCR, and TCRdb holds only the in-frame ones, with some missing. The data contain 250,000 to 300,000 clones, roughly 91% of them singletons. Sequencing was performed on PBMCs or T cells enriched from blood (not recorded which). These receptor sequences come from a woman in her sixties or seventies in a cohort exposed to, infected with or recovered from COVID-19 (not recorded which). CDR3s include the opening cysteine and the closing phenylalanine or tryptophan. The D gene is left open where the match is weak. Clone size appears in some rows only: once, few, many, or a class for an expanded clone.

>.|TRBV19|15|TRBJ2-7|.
CASSMRFSDPEGQYF
TGTGCCAGTAGTATGCGTTTTTCGGATCCTGAGGGGCAGTACTTC
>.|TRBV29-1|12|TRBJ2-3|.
CSVGGSTDTQYF
TGCAGCGTTGGAGGTAGCACAGATACGCAGTATTTT
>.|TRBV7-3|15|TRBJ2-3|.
CASSFGGILTDTQYF
TGTGCCAGCAGCTTCGGGGGAATTCTCACAGATACGCAGTATTTT
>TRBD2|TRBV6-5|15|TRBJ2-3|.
CASSYEAGGTDTQYF
TGTGCCAGCAGTTACGAGGCGGGGGGCACAGATACGCAGTATTTT
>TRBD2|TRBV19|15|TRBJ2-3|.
CASSLRAGRMDTQYF
TGTGCCAGTAGTCTCAGAGCGGGAAGGATGGATACGCAGTATTTT
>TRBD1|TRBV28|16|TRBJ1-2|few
CASSLYRTGKGDGYTF
TGTGCCAGCAGTTTATACCGGACAGGGAAAGGAGATGGCTACACCTTC
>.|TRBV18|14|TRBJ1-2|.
CASSRTDSNYGYTF
TGTGCCAGCTCACGCACTGACAGTAACTATGGCTACACCTTC
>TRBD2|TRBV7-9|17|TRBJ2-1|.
CASSPPLAGGVYNEQFF
TGTGCCAGCAGCCCCCCTTTAGCGGGAGGAGTCTACAATGAGCAGTTCTTC
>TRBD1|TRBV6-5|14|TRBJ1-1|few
CASRSLQGDPEAFF
TGTGCCAGCAGAAGTCTACAGGGGGATCCTGAAGCTTTCTTT
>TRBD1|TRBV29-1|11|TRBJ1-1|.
CSVGDNRGAFF
TGCAGCGTTGGAGACAACAGGGGAGCTTTCTTT
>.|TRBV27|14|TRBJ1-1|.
CASSFWATGTEAFF
TGTGCCAGCTCATTCTGGGCAACAGGCACTGAAGCTTTCTTT
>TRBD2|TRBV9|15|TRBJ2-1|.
CASSPLWTSANEQFF
TGTGCCAGCAGCCCGTTGTGGACTAGCGCCAATGAGCAGTTCTTC
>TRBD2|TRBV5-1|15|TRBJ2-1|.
CASRGVAGGPNEQFF
TGCGCCAGCAGAGGGGTAGCGGGAGGGCCAAATGAGCAGTTCTTC
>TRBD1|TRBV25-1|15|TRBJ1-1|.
CASSDRGRSLTEAFF
TGTGCCAGCAGTGACAGGGGGCGATCCCTCACTGAAGCTTTCTTT
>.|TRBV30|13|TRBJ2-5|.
CAWSVGGQETQYF
TGTGCCTGGAGTGTAGGAGGGCAAGAGACCCAGTACTTC
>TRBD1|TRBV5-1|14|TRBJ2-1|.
CASSEGQSTNEQFF
TGCGCCAGCAGTGAGGGACAGAGCACCAATGAGCAGTTCTTC
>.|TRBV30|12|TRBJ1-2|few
CAWSVLPLGYTF
TGTGCCTGGAGTGTCCTTCCACTGGGCTACACCTTC
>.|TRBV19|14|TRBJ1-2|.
CASSALQGLGGYTF
TGTGCCAGTAGTGCCCTACAGGGTCTTGGTGGCTACACCTTC
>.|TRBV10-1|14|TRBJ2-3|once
CASRASGGADTQYF
TGCGCCAGCAGGGCCTCCGGAGGGGCAGATACGCAGTATTTT
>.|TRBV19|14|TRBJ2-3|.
CASSQGGFTDTQYF
TGTGCCAGTAGTCAGGGAGGATTCACAGATACGCAGTATTTT
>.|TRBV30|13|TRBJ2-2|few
CAWRGSGAGELFF
TGTGCCTGGAGAGGGAGTGGTGCCGGGGAGCTGTTTTTT
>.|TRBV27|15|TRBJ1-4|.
CASSLSRATNEKLFF
TGTGCCAGCAGTTTATCCCGCGCAACTAATGAAAAACTGTTTTTT
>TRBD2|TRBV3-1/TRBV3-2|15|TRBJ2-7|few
CASSRTSALSYEQYF
TGTGCCAGCAGTCGGACTAGCGCCCTCTCCTACGAGCAGTACTTC
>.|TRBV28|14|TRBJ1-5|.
CASSLSQGNQPQHF
TGTGCCAGCAGTTTATCCCAGGGCAATCAGCCCCAGCATTTT
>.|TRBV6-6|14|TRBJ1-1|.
CASSYSNGRAEAFF
TGTGCCAGCAGTTACTCCAACGGGAGGGCTGAAGCTTTCTTT
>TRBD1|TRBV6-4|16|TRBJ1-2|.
CASRGRQGIINYGYTF
TGTGCCAGCAGGGGGAGACAGGGAATAATTAACTATGGCTACACCTTC
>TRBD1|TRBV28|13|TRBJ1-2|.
CASSLDRGSGYTF
TGTGCCAGCAGTTTGGACAGGGGAAGCGGCTACACCTTC